One and the same sample provided the 32 T cell receptor beta chains below, sequenced in a study of T cells after yellow fever vaccination. TCRdb reprocessed the 5' RACE reads via MiXCR and lists one record per CDR3 protein. In the table there are approximately 580,000 distinct CDR3 sequences, 17% of which are singletons. The sample was PBMCs, taken 4 to 6 days after the first yellow fever vaccination. Source of these receptors: a man between 18 and 29 years old who received the YFV17D yellow fever vaccine.

The chain recombines TRBV9 with TRBJ2-2; either TRBD1 or TRBD2 may supply D (6 bases each). The CDR3 length is 15 residues. The germline V and J ends were trimmed by 0 bases and 3 bases, with 9 bases remaining between them. Per germline, CDR1 SGDLS and CDR2 YYNGEE. The CDR3 coding sequence is TGTGCCAGCAGCGTAGCGGGGGCGCACACCGGGGAGCTGTTTTTT. Protein product: CASSVAGAHTGELFF.

This clonotype came up a few times. The chain carries TRBV20-1 and TRBJ1-5; D unclear. V lost 4 bases and J lost 2, with 6 bases in between. Germline lookup yields CDR1 DFQATT and CDR2 SNEGSKA (reference sequence). CDR3 size: 12 residues. The CDR3 DNA is TGCAGTGCTACCGACGGCAATCAGCCCCAGCATTTT. Translation gives CSATDGNQPQHF.

The CDR3 region is CASSVDTGVLLAFF. DNA of the CDR3: TGTGCCAGCAGCGTAGATACAGGGGTTTTGTTAGCTTTCTTT. The gene calls are TRBV7-9 and TRBJ1-1; the match to TRBD1 covers 7 bases. The CDR3 runs 14 residues. Per the germline V gene, CDR1 is SEHNR and CDR2 is FQNEAQ (reference sequence). The V gene end was trimmed by 5 bases and the J gene end by 10 bases; junction bases not matched to a gene: 13. The variable domain in full, with the rest retrieved from reference TRBV7-9 and TRBJ1-1, is DTGVSQNPRHKITKRGQNVTFRCDPISEHNRLYWYRQTLGQGPEFLTYFQNEAQLEKSRLLSDRFSAERPKGSFSTLEIQRTEQGDSAMYLCASSVDTGVLLAFFGQGTRLTVV.

This clonotype was seen a handful of times. The chain is built from TRBV5-1 and TRBJ2-1; D gene unclear. The V end was cut by 6 bases, the J end by 5 bases, with 12 bases between. The CDR3 consists of 13 residues. In germline, CDR1 is SGHRS, CDR2 YFSETQ. This CDR3 reads CASTLSVNNEQFF. The CDR3 coding sequence is TGCGCCAGCACCCTGTCGGTGAACAATGAGCAGTTCTTC.

This clonotype was observed a few times. The rearrangement uses TRBV18 and TRBJ2-1; no definite D call. CDR1 is KGHSH and CDR2 is LQKENI in the germline V gene. The ends were cut back, 3 bases at V and 8 bases at J, with 8 bases in the middle. The CDR3 runs to 12 residues. CDR3 bases: TGTGCCAGCTCACCTCTTGGGCATGAGCAGTTCTTC. Its translation is CASSPLGHEQFF.

The chain couples TRBV5-8 to TRBJ2-2; 8 bases agree with TRBD2. Germline trimming cut 6 bases from V and 5 bases from J; bases unmatched to any gene: 6. The CDR3 runs 14 residues. Germline V lookup: CDR1 SGHTS, CDR2 YDEGEE. CDR3 loop: CASTFGGATGELFF. CDR3 coding DNA: TGTGCCAGCACCTTCGGGGGGGCAACCGGGGAGCTGTTTTTT.

This clonotype was counted many times. This chain links TRBV7-2 with TRBJ2-5; 11 nucleotides match TRBD2. Germline V CDR1 and CDR2: SGHTA, FQGNSA. CDR3 size: 15 residues. The V and J ends lost 5 bases and 4 bases, in that order; junction bases with no gene match: 6. CDR3 nucleotides: TGTGCCAGCAGCCCCACCGGGACTAGCGGAGAGACCCAGTACTTC. Amino acid sequence: CASSPTGTSGETQYF.

This rearrangement joins TRBV20-1 to TRBJ1-1; D is unclear. V was cut by 1 base and J by 3 bases, with 12 bases left in between. The CDR3 runs 14 residues. The germline V gene has CDR1 DFQATT and CDR2 SNEGSKA (reference sequence). In DNA form, the CDR3 reads TGCAGTGCTAGAGGGGCTCACCGGGACACTGAAGCTTTCTTT. This gives the protein CSARGAHRDTEAFF.

The table lists this clonotype with many counts. This chain links TRBV12-3 or TRBV12-4 with TRBJ2-5, with D maybe TRBD2 (6 bases). Trimming stripped 3 bases from V and 1 base from J, with 9 bases between. This CDR3 has 14 amino acids. The CDR3 region has the DNA TGTGCCAGCAGTTTCCGGGGGACCCAAGAGACCCAGTACTTC. Protein product: CASSFRGTQETQYF.

In this sample, this clonotype turned up a few times. The chain is built from TRBV4-3 and TRBJ1-2; D remains unclear. The CDR3 consists of 13 residues. Trimming removed 0 bases at V and 2 bases at J, with 4 bases between. From germline, CDR1 is LGHNA and CDR2 YSLEER. CDR3 residues: CASSQEQNYGYTF. As DNA, the CDR3 is TGCGCCAGCAGCCAAGAACAGAACTATGGCTACACCTTC.

J is TRBJ2-3 and V is TRBV5-1; D gene uncertain. The CDR3 sequence is 15 residues long. Germline loops: CDR1 SGHRS, CDR2 YFSETQ. With 2 bases removed from V and 0 bases from J, the gap between germline ends came to 10 bases. CDR3 nucleotides: TGCGCCAGCAGCTTCATCGGACGGAGCACAGATACGCAGTATTTT. Translated: CASSFIGRSTDTQYF.

This clonotype was found a few times. The V gene is TRBV2, the J gene TRBJ2-5; no firm D call. V was pared by 6 bases and J by 1 base, with 9 bases between. Germline CDR1 SNHLY, CDR2 FYNNEI. The CDR3 has 13 residues. This chain's CDR3 is CASRLSRQETQYF. In DNA form, the CDR3 reads TGTGCCAGCAGGCTCAGCCGCCAAGAGACCCAGTACTTC.

This clonotype was detected a few times. The chain is built from TRBV20-1 and TRBJ2-5; 9 bases line up with TRBD2. Germline V gene sequence: CDR1 DFQATT, CDR2 SNEGSKA (reference sequence). This CDR3 region has 14 residues. V shed 3 bases, J shed 0 bases, and the junction held 2 bases outside the gene matches. CDR3: CSARSGGNQETQYF. The CDR3 region has the DNA TGCAGTGCTAGGAGCGGGGGGAACCAAGAGACCCAGTACTTC.

This clonotype was seen more than once but under ten times. The chain joins TRBV5-1 to TRBJ2-5; weak D call: TRBD2 (7 bases). Germline V CDR1 and CDR2: SGHRS, YFSETQ. The germline V and J ends were trimmed by 1 base and 4 bases, with 14 bases remaining between them. The CDR3 has 15 residues. CDR3 residues: CASSLQTGGGETQYF. Here the CDR3 DNA reads TGCGCCAGCAGCTTGCAAACGGGGGGCGGAGAGACCCAGTACTTC. Using reference TRBV5-1 and TRBJ2-5 for the parts outside the CDR3, the full variable domain is KAGVTQTPRYLIKTRGQQVTLSCSPISGHRSVSWYQQTPGQGLQFLFEYFSETQRNKGNFPGRFSGRQFSNSRSEMNVSTLELGDSALYLCASSLQTGGGETQYFGPGTRLLVL.

V and J are TRBV30 and TRBJ1-2; D perhaps matches TRBD1 (6 bases). CDR3 size: 13 residues. Between the trimmed V and J ends, which lost 2 bases and 4 bases, there was a span of 11 bases. Germline CDR1 reads GTSNPN; CDR2 reads SVGIG (reference sequence). The CDR3 protein is CAWSIEQGYGYTF. CDR3 in DNA: TGTGCCTGGAGTATCGAACAGGGCTATGGCTACACCTTC.

The chain has TRBV5-1 and TRBJ2-1, with 12 positions matching TRBD2. Germline assignment: CDR1 SGHRS and CDR2 YFSETQ. This CDR3 has 17 residues. The junction had 6 bases not matched to a gene; V was cut back by 0 bases and J by 5 bases. As DNA, the CDR3 is TGCGCCAGCAGCTTGGGCGGACTAGCGGGGCCGAACAATGAGCAGTTCTTC. Protein: CASSLGGLAGPNNEQFF.

This clonotype was detected a few times. The V call is TRBV24-1, the J call TRBJ2-3, with TRBD1 matching over 10 bases. The germline gives CDR1 KGHDR, CDR2 SFDVKD. With 5 bases clipped from V and 3 bases from J, the junction kept 13 bases outside the gene matches. The CDR3 has 18 amino acids. The CDR3 sequence: CATSALFGGDRGTDTQYF. The CDR3 DNA reads TGTGCCACCAGTGCCCTTTTCGGGGGGGACAGGGGAACAGATACGCAGTATTTT.

This clonotype was seen a few times. The J gene is TRBJ1-5, the V gene TRBV7-8; TRBD1 is a possible D gene (5 bases). Germline CDR1 reads SGHVS; CDR2 reads FQNEAQ. Trimming took off 4 bases at V and 5 bases at J, with 15 bases between the two ends. The CDR3 runs 15 residues. The CDR3 protein is CASSSHREGHQPQHF. As DNA, the CDR3 is TGTGCCAGCAGCTCCCATAGGGAGGGACATCAGCCCCAGCATTTT.

In its sample, this clonotype was seen a few times. The CDR3 is CASSQEGDSQPQHF. The CDR3 DNA is TGTGCCAGCAGCCAAGAGGGGGACAGTCAGCCCCAGCATTTT. The rearrangement joins TRBV3-1 to TRBJ1-5, with TRBD1 identical over 7 bases. The V segment lost 0 bases and the J segment 6 bases; nucleotides outside the gene matches: 2. From germline, CDR1 is LGHDT and CDR2 YNNKEL (reference sequence). This CDR3 has 14 amino acids.

V usage is TRBV5-1 and J usage is TRBJ2-7, with 8 bases fitting TRBD2. V lost 3 bases and J lost 5; bases outside the gene matches: 10. The CDR3 length is 15 residues. Germline CDR1 reads SGHRS; CDR2 reads YFSETQ. The CDR3 nucleotides read TGCGCCAGCAGCTCGTTCGGGGGGGAATCCCACGAGCAGTACTTC. This translates into CASSSFGGESHEQYF.

The V gene is TRBV4-2, the J gene TRBJ1-5, with TRBD1 matching over 8 bases. Germline-derived CDR1 and CDR2 are LGHNA and YNFKEQ. The CDR3 extends over 15 amino acids. The J segment lost 5 bases and the V segment lost 4 bases, leaving 7 bases of the junction unmatched. The CDR3 DNA reads TGTGCCAGCAGCCGAGGGGACAGGTCCCATCAGCCCCAGCATTTT. It encodes CASSRGDRSHQPQHF.

This rearrangement joins TRBV27 to TRBJ2-7; the match to TRBD1 covers 8 bases. The CDR3 covers 15 residues. J lost 2 bases, V lost 4 bases, and 7 bases had no gene match. Germline V gene lookup returns CDR1 MNHEY and CDR2 SMNVEV (reference sequence). The CDR3 region has the DNA TGTGCCAGCAGTTCCCATGCACAGGGGGCCTACGAGCAGTACTTC. This codes for CASSSHAQGAYEQYF.

This clonotype showed up just a few times. The chain is built from TRBV6-1 and TRBJ2-7, with D possibly TRBD2 on 5 matching bases. Trimming removed 3 bases at V and 7 bases at J, with 19 bases between. The germline CDR1 and CDR2 sequences are MNHNS and SASEGT. The CDR3 is made up of 15 amino acids. In DNA form, the CDR3 reads TGTGCCAGCAGTGATGAGGGCGTGGGAGTGCGGGAGCAGTACTTC. Protein: CASSDEGVGVREQYF.

The chain combines TRBV27 with TRBJ2-6; no definite D call. The CDR3 totals 15 residues. Trimming removed 8 bases from V and 0 bases from J, with 11 bases in between. CDR1 is MNHEY and CDR2 is SMNVEV in the germline V gene (reference sequence). CDR3 bases: TGTGCCAGCCGGCGGAGTTCCTCTGGGGCCAACGTCCTGACTTTC. Translating it yields CASRRSSSGANVLTF. Filled out from reference TRBV27 and TRBJ2-6, the complete variable domain reads EAQVTQNPRYLITVTGKKLTVTCSQNMNHEYMSWYRQDPGLGLRQIYYSMNVEVTDKGDVPEGYKVSRKEKRNFPLILESPSPNQTSLYFCASRRSSSGANVLTFGAGSRLTVL.

A few counts support this clonotype. V usage is TRBV30 and J usage is TRBJ2-1; possibly TRBD1 for D (5 bases). The V end was cut by 8 bases, the J end by 0 bases, with 14 bases between. The CDR3 consists of 14 residues. In germline, CDR1 is GTSNPN, CDR2 SVGIG (reference sequence). The CDR3 nucleotides read TGTGCCACCAATCACAGGAGCTCCTACAATGAGCAGTTCTTC. Its protein product is CATNHRSSYNEQFF.

This clonotype has more than one count but fewer than ten. The chain recombines TRBV4-1 with TRBJ2-1; D is perhaps TRBD1 or TRBD2 (5 bases each). Trimming took off 3 bases at V and 5 bases at J, with 20 bases between the two ends. CDR1 MGHRA and CDR2 YSYEKL come from the germline V gene. The CDR3 has 17 residues. CDR3 amino acids: CASSQATWGSLDNEQFF. The CDR3 DNA reads as TGCGCCAGCAGCCAGGCCACGTGGGGGAGTCTGGACAATGAGCAGTTCTTC.

This clonotype was seen only a few times. J is TRBJ2-2 and V is TRBV6-1; 7 bases match TRBD1. This CDR3 comprises 16 residues. The V and J ends lost 5 bases and 7 bases, in that order; junction bases with no gene match: 13. From germline, CDR1 is MNHNS and CDR2 SASEGT. CDR3 bases: TGTGCCAGCAGTCCCCCCCAGGGGGAAAGGGGCGGGGAGCTGTTTTTT. This codes for CASSPPQGERGGELFF.

This clonotype appeared a few times. The chain carries TRBV11-2 and TRBJ2-5; possible D gene TRBD2, 5 bases. Germline CDR1 is SGHAT and CDR2 is FQNNGV. The CDR3 extends over 16 amino acids. Trimming left V 2 bases short and J 2 bases short, with 15 bases between. This CDR3 reads CASSLFPGLPQETQYF. CDR3 DNA sequence: TGTGCCAGCAGCTTATTCCCTGGACTCCCTCAAGAGACCCAGTACTTC.

In nucleotides, the CDR3 is TGTGCCAGCAGCTATCCAGAGCGTAATCAGCCCCAGCATTTT. Translating it yields CASSYPERNQPQHF. This rearrangement joins TRBV5-4 to TRBJ1-5; D uncertain. Germline V gene lookup returns CDR1 SGHNT and CDR2 YYREEE (reference sequence). V lost 3 bases and J 4 bases, leaving 11 bases between the germline ends. CDR3 length: 14 residues.

This clonotype showed up many times. The chain recombines TRBV28 with TRBJ2-6; no definite D call. The germline gives CDR1 MDHEN, CDR2 SYDVKM. The CDR3 consists of 13 residues. V lost 6 bases to trimming and J lost 2 bases, with 5 bases between them. The CDR3 coding sequence is TGTGCCAGCAGGGGCGCTGGGGCCAACGTCCTGACTTTC. Encoded protein: CASRGAGANVLTF.

This clonotype was recorded a few times. The V call is TRBV5-1, the J call TRBJ2-1; no firm D call. The CDR3 has 15 amino acids. Trimming left V 4 bases short and J 0 bases short, with 11 bases between. The V gene's germline CDR1 is SGHRS and CDR2 YFSETQ. CDR3 protein: CASSAIGGSYNEQFF. CDR3 in DNA: TGCGCCAGCAGCGCCATAGGCGGCTCCTACAATGAGCAGTTCTTC.

The chain employs TRBV4-3 and TRBJ1-3; no reliable D call. Germline assignment: CDR1 LGHNA and CDR2 YSLEER. Trimming took 2 bases from V and 4 from J, leaving 12 bases between them. This CDR3 region has 15 residues. The chain's CDR3 is CASSQTDIAGNTIYF. For the CDR3, the DNA is TGCGCCAGCAGCCAAACAGACATTGCCGGAAACACCATATATTTT.